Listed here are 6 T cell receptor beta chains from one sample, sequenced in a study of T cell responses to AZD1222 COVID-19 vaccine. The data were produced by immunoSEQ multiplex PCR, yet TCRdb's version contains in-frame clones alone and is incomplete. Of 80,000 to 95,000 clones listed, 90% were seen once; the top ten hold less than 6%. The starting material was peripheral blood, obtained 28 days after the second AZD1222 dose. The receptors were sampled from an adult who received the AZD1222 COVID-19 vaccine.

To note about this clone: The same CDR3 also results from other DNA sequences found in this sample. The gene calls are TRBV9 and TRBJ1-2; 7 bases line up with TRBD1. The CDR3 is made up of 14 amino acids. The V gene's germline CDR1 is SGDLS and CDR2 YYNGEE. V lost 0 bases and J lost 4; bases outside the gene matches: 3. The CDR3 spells CASSVATGSYGYTF. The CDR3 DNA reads TGTGCCAGCAGCGTAGCGACAGGGAGCTATGGCTACACCTTC.

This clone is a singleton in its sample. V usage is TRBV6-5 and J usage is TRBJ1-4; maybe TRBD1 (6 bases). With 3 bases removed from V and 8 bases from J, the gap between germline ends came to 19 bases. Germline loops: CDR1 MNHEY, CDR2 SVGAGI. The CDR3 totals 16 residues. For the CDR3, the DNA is TGTGCCAGCAGTTATTCCCCGGGGGGCGGAGGGGAAAAACTGTTTTTT. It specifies CASSYSPGGGGEKLFF.

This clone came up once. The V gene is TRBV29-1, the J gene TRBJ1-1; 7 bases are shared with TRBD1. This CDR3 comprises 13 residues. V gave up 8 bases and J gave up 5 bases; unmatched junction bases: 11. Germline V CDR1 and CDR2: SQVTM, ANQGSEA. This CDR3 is CSTEVRGGTEAFF. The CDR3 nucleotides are TGCAGCACGGAGGTCAGGGGGGGGACTGAAGCTTTCTTT. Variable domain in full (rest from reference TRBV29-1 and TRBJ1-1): SAVISQKPSRDICQRGTSLTIQCQVDSQVTMMFWYRQQPGQSLTLIATANQGSEATYESGFVIDKFPISRPNLTFSTLTVSNMSPEDSSIYLCSTEVRGGTEAFFGQGTRLTVV.

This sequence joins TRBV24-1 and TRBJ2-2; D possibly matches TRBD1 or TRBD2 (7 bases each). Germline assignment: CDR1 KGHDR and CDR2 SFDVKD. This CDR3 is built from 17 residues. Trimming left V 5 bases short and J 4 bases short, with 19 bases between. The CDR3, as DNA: TGTGCCACCAGTGCCCCCGCAGGGGGGGGGCCCACCGGGGAGCTGTTTTTT. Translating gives CATSAPAGGGPTGELFF.

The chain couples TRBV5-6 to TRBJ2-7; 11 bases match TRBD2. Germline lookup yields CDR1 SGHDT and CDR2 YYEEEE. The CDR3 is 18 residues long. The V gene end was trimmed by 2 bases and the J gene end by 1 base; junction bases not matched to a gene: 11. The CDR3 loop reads CASSFQYPTSGASYEQYF. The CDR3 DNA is TGTGCCAGCAGCTTCCAATATCCGACTAGCGGGGCTTCCTACGAGCAGTACTTC.

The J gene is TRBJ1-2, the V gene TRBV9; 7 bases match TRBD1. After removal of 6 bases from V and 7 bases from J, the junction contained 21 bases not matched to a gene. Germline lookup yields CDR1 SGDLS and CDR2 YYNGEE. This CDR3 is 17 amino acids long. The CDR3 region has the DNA TGTGCCAGCAAACCCAGGTTGGGGGCAGGGGGAGAAGGTGGCTACACCTTC. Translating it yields CASKPRLGAGGEGGYTF.